This entry lists 5 T cell receptor beta chains sequenced from one sample in a study of blood T cell repertoires in COVID-19. Only in-frame clones appear in the TCRdb table, and some are missing; sequencing was by immunoSEQ multiplex PCR. This sample has a few hundred thousand clones, with about 89% found just once. Sequenced sample: peripheral blood. The receptors here all came from a man aged 50-60 years with acute or convalescent COVID-19.

This chain connects TRBV18 to TRBJ1-2; D is possibly TRBD1 (5 bases). Germline CDR1 and CDR2: KGHSH and LQKENI. This CDR3 region has 15 residues. The V gene lost 3 bases and the J gene lost 1 base, with 12 bases spanning the gap. This CDR3 is CASSPGGESNYGYTF. As DNA, the CDR3 is TGTGCCAGCTCACCGGGGGGGGAAAGTAACTATGGCTACACCTTC.

The chain recombines TRBV2 with TRBJ2-7; TRBD2 matches at 11 bases. CDR1 is SNHLY, CDR2 FYNNEI, per germline. This CDR3 is 14 amino acids long. V lost 5 bases and J lost 6; bases outside the gene matches: 6. The CDR3 DNA sequence: TGTGCCAGCAGTAATAGCGGGGGGGCCGGCGAGCAGTACTTC. Its protein is CASSNSGGAGEQYF.

The chain recombines TRBV29-1 with TRBJ2-7, with D maybe TRBD1 (6 bases). The V gene's germline CDR1 is SQVTM and CDR2 ANQGSEA. Trimming pared 2 bases from V and 2 bases from J, leaving 10 bases between. The CDR3 is 13 amino acids. DNA of the CDR3: TGCAGCGTTGAAAAGGGACACCCCTACGAGCAGTACTTC. Protein: CSVEKGHPYEQYF.

V usage is TRBV7-9 and J usage is TRBJ2-7, with TRBD1 matching 9 bases. Germline-derived CDR1 and CDR2 are SEHNR and FQNEAQ (reference sequence). This CDR3 has 18 residues. V was pared by 4 bases and J by 1 base, with 14 bases of the junction left unmatched. This CDR3 reads CASSSLANLDRGSYEQYF. DNA of the CDR3: TGTGCCAGCAGCTCTTTAGCCAACCTCGACAGGGGGTCCTACGAGCAGTACTTC. Full variable domain (remainder filled in from reference TRBV7-9 and TRBJ2-7): DTGVSQNPRHKITKRGQNVTFRCDPISEHNRLYWYRQTLGQGPEFLTYFQNEAQLEKSRLLSDRFSAERPKGSFSTLEIQRTEQGDSAMYLCASSSLANLDRGSYEQYFGPGTRLTVT.

J is TRBJ2-3 and V is TRBV5-4; 10 bases line up with TRBD1. The CDR3 runs 16 residues. With 4 bases clipped from V and 1 base from J, the junction kept 6 bases outside the gene matches. The germline gives CDR1 SGHNT, CDR2 YYREEE (reference sequence). The CDR3 nucleotides are TGTGCCAGCAGCCCGACAGGGGGCTCGGGCACAGATACGCAGTATTTT. It encodes CASSPTGGSGTDTQYF.